This entry lists 16 T cell receptor beta chains sequenced from one sample in a study of vaccination and CD4 T cells after COVID-19. TCRdb recomputed calls from the PCR reads with MiXCR, one row per CDR3 protein. Of approximately 17,000 distinct CDR3 sequences listed, roughly 64% were seen once; the top ten hold 1% to 1.3%. Specimen: CD4+ T cells from blood, collected after SARS-CoV-2 vaccination. The receptors originated from a human donor who had recovered from COVID-19.

The chain carries TRBV20-1 and TRBJ1-3; the D gene is possibly TRBD1 (6 bases). Germline V gives CDR1 DFQATT, CDR2 SNEGSKA (reference sequence). This CDR3 region has 14 residues. V was cut by 0 bases and J by 2 bases, with 8 bases left in between. CDR3 coding DNA: TGCAGTGCTAGAGATTGGACAGCTGGAAACACCATATATTTT. This sequence encodes CSARDWTAGNTIYF.

The J gene is TRBJ1-6, the V gene TRBV11-2; no reliable D call. The CDR3 runs to 13 residues. With 5 bases removed from V and 5 bases from J, the gap between germline ends came to 7 bases. Germline V lookup: CDR1 SGHAT, CDR2 FQNNGV. As DNA, the CDR3 is TGTGCCAGCAGCCCTACGGATAATTCACCCCTCCACTTT. It specifies CASSPTDNSPLHF.

The chain is built from TRBV20-1 and TRBJ1-2; tentative D call: TRBD1 (6 bases). V was clipped by 0 bases and J by 3 bases, with 14 bases between them. This CDR3 has 15 amino acids. CDR1 and CDR2 (germline): DFQATT, SNEGSKA (reference sequence). In DNA, the CDR3 is TGCAGTGCTAGAGATCTTGGGGGGCGCTACTATGGCTACACCTTC. Translating gives CSARDLGGRYYGYTF.

This clonotype was counted between two and nine times. V gene TRBV11-1 combines with J gene TRBJ2-5; TRBD2 agrees at 9 bases. The CDR3 runs 21 residues. CDR1 is SGHAT, CDR2 FQDESV, per germline (reference sequence). With 2 bases clipped from V and 2 bases from J, the junction kept 21 bases outside the gene matches. CDR3 protein: CASSLYRWPAPGGRGQETQYF. CDR3 DNA sequence: TGTGCCAGCAGCTTATACCGATGGCCGGCCCCGGGCGGGAGGGGGCAAGAGACCCAGTACTTC.

This clonotype is a singleton in its sample. The chain employs TRBV30 and TRBJ1-6, with TRBD1 matching 9 bases. The CDR3 covers 14 residues. The germline gives CDR1 GTSNPN, CDR2 SVGIG (reference sequence). V shed 0 bases and J 9 bases; nucleotides not matched to a gene: 3. The DNA for the CDR3 is TGTGCCTGGAGTGTCGGGACAGGGCGTTCACCCCTCCACTTT. Protein sequence: CAWSVGTGRSPLHF.

CDR3 sequence (DNA): TGTGCCAGCAGTTCGGACTGGGGTGTAGAAACGAACACTGAAGCTTTCTTT. This codes for CASSSDWGVETNTEAFF. The chain is built from TRBV28 and TRBJ1-1; D gene uncertain. Per the germline V gene, CDR1 is MDHEN and CDR2 is SYDVKM. Trimming removed 4 bases at V and 1 base at J, with 19 bases between. This CDR3 is 17 amino acids long.

The chain couples TRBV18 to TRBJ1-2; 7 positions agree with TRBD1. Trimming at V came to 2 bases and at J to 4 bases, leaving 7 bases not matched to a gene. The CDR3 has 15 amino acids. Germline CDR1 KGHSH, CDR2 LQKENI. The CDR3 here is CASSPSQGDSYGYTF. CDR3 sequence (DNA): TGTGCCAGCTCACCAAGCCAGGGGGACAGCTATGGCTACACCTTC.

The chain employs TRBV7-2 and TRBJ1-1, with D uncertain. Germline CDR1 SGHTA, CDR2 FQGNSA. This CDR3 comprises 14 residues. Trimming removed 3 bases from V and 5 bases from J, with 13 bases in between. The CDR3 nucleotides are TGTGCCAGCAGCTTTCGATGGTTTGGAACTGAAGCTTTCTTT. It is translated as CASSFRWFGTEAFF.

The CDR3 DNA reads TGTGCCAGCACCTCCCTCGGCTGGGGACAACAAGAGACCCAGTACTTC. Translated: CASTSLGWGQQETQYF. The J gene is TRBJ2-5, the V gene TRBV11-2, with D possibly TRBD1 on 6 matching bases. The CDR3 totals 16 residues. The V gene's germline CDR1 is SGHAT and CDR2 FQNNGV. V dropped 7 bases and J dropped 2 bases, with 20 bases sitting between them.

The J gene is TRBJ2-7, the V gene TRBV19, with a weak D call TRBD2 (6 bases). Germline CDR1 and CDR2: LNHDA and SQIVND (reference sequence). The length of the CDR3 is 14 residues. Trimming removed 5 bases at V and 4 bases at J, with 15 bases between. The CDR3 sequence is CASSSRLVKYEQYF. The CDR3 nucleotides read TGTGCCAGTAGTTCCAGACTAGTAAAGTACGAGCAGTACTTC. Full variable domain (remainder filled in from reference TRBV19 and TRBJ2-7): DGGITQSPKYLFRKEGQNVTLSCEQNLNHDAMYWYRQDPGQGLRLIYYSQIVNDFQKGDIAEGYSVSREKKESFPLTVTSAQKNPTAFYLCASSSRLVKYEQYFGPGTRLTVT.

The chain carries TRBV14 and TRBJ2-1; TRBD2 matches at 9 bases. Trimming at V came to 4 bases and at J to 5 bases, leaving 3 bases not matched to a gene. Germline lookup yields CDR1 SGHDN and CDR2 FVKESK. The CDR3 length is 14 residues. CDR3 sequence: CASSRSGRNNEQFF. CDR3 sequence (DNA): TGTGCCAGCAGCCGTAGCGGGAGAAACAATGAGCAGTTCTTC.

The CDR3 DNA is TGCAGTCCTTACGGATACAATGAGCAGTTCTTC. Residues: CSPYGYNEQFF. This rearrangement joins TRBV20-1 to TRBJ2-1; D is ambiguous. Germline CDR1 is DFQATT and CDR2 is SNEGSKA (reference sequence). The CDR3 totals 11 residues. V was shortened by 8 bases and J by 4 bases, with 9 bases between the two germline ends.

The J gene is TRBJ2-3, the V gene TRBV12-3 or TRBV12-4; possible D gene TRBD1, 6 bases. The CDR3 totals 15 residues. Trimming removed 5 bases from V and 1 base from J, with 13 bases in between. CDR3 sequence reads: CASSPLGGGTDTQYF. The CDR3 coding sequence is TGTGCCAGCAGTCCATTAGGGGGTGGCACAGATACGCAGTATTTT.

The genes are TRBV7-9 and TRBJ1-4; D is perhaps TRBD1 (5 bases). Deletions cut 5 bases from V and 8 bases from J, with 21 bases between. The CDR3 totals 16 residues. Germline lookup yields CDR1 SEHNR and CDR2 FQNEAQ (reference sequence). The CDR3 nucleotides are TGTGCCAGCAGCCCAACCGCCGGGGCAGGGAACGAAAAACTGTTTTTT. Translation: CASSPTAGAGNEKLFF.

This chain links TRBV20-1 with TRBJ2-1; D ambiguous. Trimming removed 2 bases at V and 2 bases at J, with 7 bases between. CDR3 size: 13 residues. Germline V gives CDR1 DFQATT, CDR2 SNEGSKA (reference sequence). The CDR3: CSARPPTYNEQFF. The CDR3 bases are TGCAGTGCTAGACCCCCTACCTACAATGAGCAGTTCTTC.

This clonotype was picked up a small number of times. The chain combines TRBV10-1 with TRBJ2-3; a possible D gene is TRBD1 (5 bases). This CDR3 has 17 residues. Germline V gene data show CDR1 as WNHNN and CDR2 as SYGVQD (reference sequence). Trimming took off 2 bases at V and 2 bases at J, with 17 bases between the two ends. CDR3 amino acids: CASSEAGSRRLTDTQYF. DNA of the CDR3: TGCGCCAGCAGTGAGGCAGGGTCCCGACGGCTCACAGATACGCAGTATTTT.